The rows below give T cell receptor beta chains drawn from one sample of a study of blood T cell repertoires in COVID-19. Sequencing used immunoSEQ multiplex PCR; TCRdb keeps in-frame clones, though not all of them. Of 110,000 to 150,000 clones in the sample, under 80% are singletons; the top ten hold roughly 4.3%. Material: peripheral blood. These receptors were obtained from a man aged 55 to 70 with acute or convalescent COVID-19. CDR3s include the opening cysteine and the closing phenylalanine or tryptophan. The D gene is left open where the match is weak. A clone size is listed for some rows: how often the clone was seen (once, few, many), or a class if it is expanded.

d_call	cdr3_length	v_call	j_call	clone_size	cdr3_nt	cdr3_aa
.	15	TRBV30	TRBJ1-2	.	TGTGCCTGGCGCTCCGGGGGGGCGGGGAACTATGGCTACACCTTC	CAWRSGGAGNYGYTF
TRBD2	14	TRBV19	TRBJ2-1	.	TGTGCCAGTAGCGAGACTAGCGGTGTCTATGAGCAGTTCTTC	CASSETSGVYEQFF
.	15	TRBV27	TRBJ1-4	.	TGTGCCAGCAGGCCGTCCTCAGGGTTTAATGAAAAACTGTTTTTT	CASRPSSGFNEKLFF
TRBD1	14	TRBV3-1/TRBV3-2	TRBJ2-7	.	TGTGCCAGCAGCCAACAGGGGGCTACCTACGAGCAGTACTTC	CASSQQGATYEQYF
.	12	TRBV5-1	TRBJ1-2	.	TGCGCCAGCAGCTTGGGCGCAAAGGGCTACACCTTC	CASSLGAKGYTF
TRBD1	15	TRBV15	TRBJ2-1	.	TGTGCCACCAGCAGAACAGGGGTTTCCTACAATGAGCAGTTCTTC	CATSRTGVSYNEQFF
TRBD1	17	TRBV15	TRBJ2-1	few	TGTGCCACCAGCAGGGTGACAGGGCAGGGTACCTACAATGAGCAGTTCTTC	CATSRVTGQGTYNEQFF
TRBD1	15	TRBV24-1	TRBJ2-7	.	TGTGCCACCAGTCAGGGGGCAGGAATGAGCTACGAGCAGTACTTC	CATSQGAGMSYEQYF
.	13	TRBV5-1	TRBJ1-2	.	TGCGCCAGCAGCTTGAACGGGGAAGTCGGCTACACCTTC	CASSLNGEVGYTF
.	13	TRBV12-5	TRBJ2-3	.	TGTGCTAGTGGCCTAACGGAGCTAGATACGCAGTATTTT	CASGLTELDTQYF
TRBD2	18	TRBV24-1	TRBJ2-4	.	TGTGCCACCAGTGATTTACTAGCGGGAGAATTGGGCAAAAACATTCAGTACTTC	CATSDLLAGELGKNIQYF
.	15	TRBV27	TRBJ2-1	.	TGTGCCAGCAGCCCTACGGGGACAACCTACAATGAGCAGTTCTTC	CASSPTGTTYNEQFF
TRBD1	13	TRBV5-1	TRBJ1-2	.	TGCGCCAGCAGCCGGGACAGGGGGTTTGGCTACACCTTC	CASSRDRGFGYTF
TRBD2	14	TRBV6-5	TRBJ2-5	.	TGTGCCAGCTACGCCCGGGAGGGTAAGAGAACCCAGTACTTC	CASYAREGKRTQYF
TRBD1	15	TRBV28	TRBJ1-5	.	TGTGCCAGCAGCCACAGGGGTTATAGCAATCAGCCCCAGCATTTT	CASSHRGYSNQPQHF
.	14	TRBV18	TRBJ2-7	.	TGTGCCAGCTCACCAGGGACAACGGTCTACGAGCAGTACTTC	CASSPGTTVYEQYF
.	15	TRBV7-9	TRBJ1-1	.	TGTGCCAGCAGACCTTTTCCGGATGAGGGCACTGAAGCTTTCTTT	CASRPFPDEGTEAFF
TRBD1	15	TRBV6-5	TRBJ1-4	.	TGTGCCAGCAGTTACCGGGGACAGGAAAATGAAAAACTGTTTTTT	CASSYRGQENEKLFF
TRBD1	12	TRBV19	TRBJ2-7	.	TGTGCCAGTAGTGCTCGACAGGGACCCCCGTACTTC	CASSARQGPPYF
TRBD1	14	TRBV5-1	TRBJ2-1	few	TGCGCCAGCAAGGGACAGTCCTCCTACAATGAGCAGTTCTTC	CASKGQSSYNEQFF
.	14	TRBV10-3	TRBJ1-5	.	TGTGCCTCCTCGGAGGATTTGAGCAATCAGCCCCAGCATTTT	CASSEDLSNQPQHF
TRBD1	19	TRBV11-2	TRBJ1-3	.	TGTGCCAGCAGCGCCCGCGGACAGGGGCCGTGGACACCTGGAAACACCATATATTTT	CASSARGQGPWTPGNTIYF
TRBD2	14	TRBV3-1/TRBV3-2	TRBJ2-7	.	TGTGCCAGCAGCCTACAAGGGACTACCTACGAGCAGTACTTC	CASSLQGTTYEQYF
.	13	TRBV12-5	TRBJ2-7	.	TGTGCTAGTGGTTCGACAGGTTCCTACGAGCAGTACTTC	CASGSTGSYEQYF
TRBD1	14	TRBV2	TRBJ2-5	.	TGTGCCAGCAGTGAGGGGACAGTCCAAGAGACCCAGTACTTC	CASSEGTVQETQYF
.	15	TRBV10-3	TRBJ1-4	.	TGTGCCATCAGTGATGAAGGGGGACGAAGTGAAAAACTGTTTTTT	CAISDEGGRSEKLFF
.	13	TRBV27	TRBJ2-7	few	TGTGCCAGCAGTTTAGGCAGGGATTACGAGCAGTACTTC	CASSLGRDYEQYF
.	14	TRBV29-1	TRBJ1-2	.	TGCAGCGTTGTTGTGGGAGCCGGGGACTATGGCTACACCTTC	CSVVVGAGDYGYTF
TRBD2	13	TRBV19	TRBJ2-7	once	TGTGCCAGTGGGACTAGCGGGAGAGGGGAGCAGTACTTC	CASGTSGRGEQYF